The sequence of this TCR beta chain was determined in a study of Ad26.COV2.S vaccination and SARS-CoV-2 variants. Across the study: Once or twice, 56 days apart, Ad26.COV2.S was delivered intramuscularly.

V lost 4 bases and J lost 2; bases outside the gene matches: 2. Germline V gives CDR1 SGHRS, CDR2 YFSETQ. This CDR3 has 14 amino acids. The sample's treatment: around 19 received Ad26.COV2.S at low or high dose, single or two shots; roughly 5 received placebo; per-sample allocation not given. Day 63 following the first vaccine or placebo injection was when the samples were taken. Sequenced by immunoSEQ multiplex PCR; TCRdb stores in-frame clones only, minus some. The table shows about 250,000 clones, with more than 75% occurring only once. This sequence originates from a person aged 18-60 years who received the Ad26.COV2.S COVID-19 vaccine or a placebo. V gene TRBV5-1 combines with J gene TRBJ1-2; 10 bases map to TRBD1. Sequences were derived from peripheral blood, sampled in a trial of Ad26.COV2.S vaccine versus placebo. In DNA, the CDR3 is TGCGCCAGCAGCGAGGGACAGGGGAACTATGGCTACACCTTC. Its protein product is CASSEGQGNYGYTF.